This T cell receptor (beta chain) comes out of a study of shared T cell receptors in the human thymus (dated by TCRdb to the early 2020s). For the wider study: The study examined how the human thymus generates shared, self-reactive T-cell receptor alpha chains.

The library relied on the immunoSEQ multiplex PCR assay. The clones in this table, taken by TCRdb from immuneACCESS, are in-frame only. Not every clone is retained; where verified, under half of the shortfall comes from an unresolved V gene, and the cause of the rest is unknown. This sample holds hundreds of thousands of clones; about 90% were observed only once. Under 0.01% of the sample is in the top ten clones. This clone was seen only once. Its antigen remains undetermined. No much larger clone exists at a distance of one base, and base qualities are not known. Counted from cysteine to phenylalanine, this CDR3 has 13 amino acids. The DNA shown is the 39-base CDR3, in frame from base 1. The germline V gene (reference sequence) sets CDR1 to MNHEY and CDR2 to SMNVEV. V sheds 5 bases and J sheds 4 bases, leaving 11 bases between their ends. The same data also contributed to another study, on human thymus T cells. Taken from the second paper: Donors were immunologically healthy infants undergoing open corrective cardiac surgery for congenital heart defects in Finland. The thymus tissue came from surgical resects taken out during corrective cardiac surgery. Biased V and J gene segment usage appeared to be present in both thymic and peripheral blood repertoires. According to the related research, thymic TCR repertoires were highly overlapping among unrelated individuals. The study used seven to nine infant thymus samples plus four related peripheral blood samples to characterize TCR alpha and beta repertoires. The cohort included several male and two female infants, with donor ages spanning 7 to 244 days. Thymocytes were released mechanically from tissue and stored at -70 °C as pellets of roughly 9-31 million cells. Genomic DNA was extracted from frozen cell pellets with a QIAsymphony instrument. The immunoSEQ multiplex PCR assay was used to amplify the TCRB and TCRAD loci from a standardized quantity of quality-controlled genomic DNA. Amplicons spanned the V(D)J region at a length sufficient to cover the CDR3 and identify V and J genes. The commercial immunoSEQ service was used to sequence amplicons on an Illumina platform. Primer bias and sequencing errors were corrected as previously described, and TCRAD and TCRB definitions were based on the IMGT database. Repertoires were analysed with immunoSEQ Analyzer 3.0 and VDJTools, covering basic statistics, V/J segment usage, diversity estimates, rarefaction and pairwise overlap. Diversity was estimated using the Chao1, ChaoE, Efron-Thisted, Shannon and inverse Simpson indices, and was also estimated on datasets down-sampled to the size of the smallest sample. Repertoire overlap was assessed by strict matching of CDR3 nucleotide sequence, V gene and J gene, and clustering was done by Jaccard-based multidimensional scaling. Thymus samples yielded on average approximately 860,000 unique TCRB clonotypes, compared with roughly 92,000 from blood samples.

The sequencing sample was made of thymocytes. This TCR was recovered from a boy under three years old with a congenital heart defect. Donor details come from another sample of the same person, matched by shared clones. In this chain, TRBV27 is recombined with TRBJ1-2, with TRBD1 perhaps the D gene, on 5 matching bases. The CDR3 sequence is CASSPGLGYGYTF. The nucleotide sequence reads as follows: TGTGCCAGCAGTCCAGGGTTGGGCTATGGCTACACCTTC.